This T cell receptor (beta chain) originates from a study of cytomegalovirus exposure and HLA in healthy donors. The germline gives CDR1 MNHNY, CDR2 SVGAGI (reference sequence). The trim removed 6 bases at V and 5 bases at J, leaving 4 bases unmatched. The CDR3 extends over 13 amino acids. In the PCR, 60 Vbeta and 13 Jbeta primers were used. Clones were read by immunoSEQ multiplex PCR, and TCRdb kept only the in-frame ones, dropping some. This sample has about 130,000 clones; about three quarters occur once, and the top ten carry less than 4.5%. The sample consisted of PBMCs. The clonotype comes from a man aged 50 to 59 in good health and CMV-seropositive. V and J are TRBV6-6 and TRBJ1-5; TRBD1 matches 7 bases. The CDR3 DNA follows: TGTGCCAGCAGCCGACAGGGAGATCAGCCCCAGCATTTT. Protein product: CASSRQGDQPQHF.